One sample yielded the 13 T cell receptor beta chains listed below, sequenced in a study of shared clonotypes between healthy human individuals. The repertoire was sequenced with immunoSEQ multiplex PCR; TCRdb's copy has only in-frame clones and lacks some. There are over a million clones in the sample; 96% occur only once, and 0.95% to 1.5% lies in the top ten. The specimen sequenced was naive CD4+ T cells sorted from blood. Subset described: CD45RA+ positively selected. The receptor set was obtained from a young man in good health.

The CDR3 DNA sequence: TGCGCCAGCAGTGATCCGGGACAGGGCCAGACCCAGTACTTC. Amino acids: CASSDPGQGQTQYF. V and J are TRBV10-1 and TRBJ2-5, with TRBD1 identical over 9 bases. V shed 3 bases, J shed 6 bases, and the junction held 5 bases outside the gene matches. The CDR3 has 14 residues. Germline CDR1 is WNHNN and CDR2 is SYGVQD (reference sequence).

The gene calls are TRBV2 and TRBJ2-5; TRBD1 matches at 10 bases. This CDR3 has 15 residues. V dropped 6 bases and J dropped 5; count of bases not matched to a gene: 9. CDR1 SNHLY and CDR2 FYNNEI come from the germline V gene. Written as DNA, the CDR3 is TGTGCCAGCAGAGACAGGGGGCTTCTTCGGGAGACCCAGTACTTC. Its protein product is CASRDRGLLRETQYF.

This clone turned up a few times. This CDR3 reads CASSQDRAGPSYTF. In DNA, the CDR3 is TGCGCCAGCAGCCAAGATCGGGCAGGGCCAAGCTACACCTTC. V and J are TRBV4-3 and TRBJ1-2; D is possibly TRBD1 (5 bases). The germline V gene encodes CDR1 LGHNA and CDR2 YSLEER. The CDR3 runs to 14 residues. V was pared by 0 bases and J by 9 bases, with 14 bases between.

The chain carries TRBV29-1 and TRBJ2-3, with 8 bases identical to TRBD2. Germline trimming cut 2 bases from V and 1 base from J; bases unmatched to any gene: 2. Germline assignment: CDR1 SQVTM and CDR2 ANQGSEA. The CDR3 totals 14 residues. CDR3 loop: CSVELREGTDTQYF. As DNA, the CDR3 is TGCAGCGTTGAATTGCGGGAGGGCACAGATACGCAGTATTTT.

This chain uses TRBV9 with TRBJ2-1, with D maybe TRBD2 (6 bases). Per the germline V gene, CDR1 is SGDLS and CDR2 is YYNGEE. There are 15 residues in the CDR3. The germline V and J ends were trimmed by 3 bases and 2 bases, with 12 bases remaining between them. DNA for the CDR3: TGTGCCAGCAGCGGTAGGAGGGGCGCCTACAATGAGCAGTTCTTC. Amino acid sequence: CASSGRRGAYNEQFF.

As regards this clone: The sample contains more than one DNA sequence encoding this CDR3. The chain couples TRBV6-6 to TRBJ2-5, with D possibly matching TRBD1 (5 bases). The CDR3 has 14 amino acids. Germline V gene sequence: CDR1 MNHNY, CDR2 SVGAGI (reference sequence). V was pared by 0 bases and J by 2 bases, with 7 bases between. CDR3: CASSYSQGQETQYF. CDR3 in DNA: TGTGCCAGCAGTTACTCTCAGGGACAAGAGACCCAGTACTTC.

This CDR3 reads CASSLEGRPGLDTIYF. The CDR3 DNA sequence: TGTGCCAGCAGCTTGGAGGGACGGCCGGGGTTGGACACCATATATTTT. This chain joins TRBV5-5 and TRBJ1-3, with D possibly matching TRBD1 (5 bases). Germline loops: CDR1 SGHKS, CDR2 YYEKEE (reference sequence). Trimming removed 0 bases from V and 8 bases from J, with 18 bases in between. The CDR3 has 16 amino acids.

The gene calls are TRBV4-2 and TRBJ2-4, with D unresolved. This CDR3 is 15 amino acids long. Germline loops: CDR1 LGHNA, CDR2 YNFKEQ. The V gene lost 1 base and the J gene lost 0 bases, with 7 bases spanning the gap. This CDR3 is CASSQAPIAKNIQYF. CDR3 coding DNA: TGTGCCAGCAGCCAAGCGCCCATAGCCAAAAACATTCAGTACTTC.

Note on this clone: Other DNA sequences within the sample encode an identical CDR3. The chain combines TRBV5-1 with TRBJ2-6, with D unresolved. Germline CDR1 SGHRS, CDR2 YFSETQ. The ends were cut back, 3 bases at V and 0 bases at J, with 1 base in the middle. The CDR3 is 13 residues long. The CDR3 is CASSYSGANVLTF. CDR3 DNA sequence: TGCGCCAGCAGCTACTCTGGGGCCAACGTCCTGACTTTC.

The genes are TRBV11-2 and TRBJ1-5; possibly TRBD1 for D (5 bases). This CDR3 region has 15 residues. CDR1 and CDR2 (germline): SGHAT, FQNNGV. Deletions cut 0 bases from V and 3 bases from J, with 9 bases between. The CDR3 DNA follows: TGTGCCAGCAGCTTAGATGGGGGGTTCAATCAGCCCCAGCATTTT. Its protein is CASSLDGGFNQPQHF.

This clone occurred once. The rearrangement links TRBV28 to TRBJ1-1; 8 positions match TRBD1. The V gene end was trimmed by 10 bases and the J gene end by 4 bases; junction bases not matched to a gene: 11. The CDR3 contains 14 residues. The germline V gene has CDR1 MDHEN and CDR2 SYDVKM. CDR3 DNA: TGTGCCATAAAGCGTCCAGGGGGCGTCACTGAAGCTTTCTTT. Its protein product is CAIKRPGGVTEAFF.

This sequence joins TRBV28 and TRBJ2-7; TRBD2 agrees at 8 bases. The CDR3 has 15 residues. Looked up from germline, CDR1 is MDHEN and CDR2 is SYDVKM. V lost 8 bases to trimming and J lost 2 bases; unmatched junction nucleotides: 11. The CDR3 protein is CASLSFGGAAYEQYF. The DNA for the CDR3 is TGTGCCAGCCTCTCCTTCGGGGGGGCGGCCTACGAGCAGTACTTC. Full variable domain (remainder filled in from reference TRBV28 and TRBJ2-7): DVKVTQSSRYLVKRTGEKVFLECVQDMDHENMFWYRQDPGLGLRLIYFSYDVKMKEKGDIPEGYSVSREKKERFSLILESASTNQTSMYLCASLSFGGAAYEQYFGPGTRLTVT.

The V call is TRBV4-3, the J call TRBJ2-3, with TRBD1 matching 9 bases. Trimming cost V 0 bases and J 4 bases; bases outside gene matches: 14. CDR1 and CDR2 from the germline V gene are LGHNA and YSLEER. The CDR3 contains 19 residues. This CDR3 reads CASSQDYRQGGINADTQYF. Written as DNA, the CDR3 is TGCGCCAGCAGCCAAGACTACAGACAGGGGGGGATTAACGCAGATACGCAGTATTTT.